This TCR beta chain came from a study of T cells in Graves' hyperthyroidism and ophthalmopathy (dated by TCRdb to about 2019). In terms of the full investigation: Peripheral blood was sampled at the time of initial diagnosis, prior to any treatment. The approximately 97 discovery patients were randomly divided into training and test sets at a 7:3 ratio. After sampling, hyperthyroidism patients received methimazole starting at 30 mg daily, and ophthalmopathy patients received high-dose intravenous methylprednisolone. To identify distinguishing TCR V-J signatures, a discovery cohort of about 100 patients was used, comprising 43 with Graves' ophthalmopathy and under 60 with stable Graves' hyperthyroidism. Thyroid tissue and blood T-cell repertoires from about six Graves' hyperthyroidism patients were also compared in the study. The paper describes TCR Vbeta CDR3 sequencing of 135 peripheral blood samples, made up of about 40 ophthalmopathy patients, 70 to 75 hyperthyroidism patients and some 17 progressor patients. Prospective prediction of ophthalmopathy was tested in an independent validation cohort of 18 to 20 hyperthyroidism patients and 17 patients who later progressed to ophthalmopathy. Findings and caveats that apply to the study as a whole: Sample size was not statistically predetermined, and blinding of investigators to group allocation was not performed. Ophthalmopathy was separated from stable hyperthyroidism by a 13 V-J signature model, with approximately 86% sensitivity and 81% to 82% specificity obtained in cross-validation and 80%/75% obtained in testing. Most expanded thyroid clonotypes (frequency above 0.001) were also detected in blood, suggesting blood repertoires may reflect thyroid immune responses. During validation, the model predicted progression to ophthalmopathy a median of roughly six months ahead of onset, with roughly 65% sensitivity and 72.22% specificity.

After removal of 5 bases from V and 1 base from J, the junction retains 8 bases not matched to a gene. From cysteine to phenylalanine, the CDR3 is 15 amino acids long. The DNA shown is the 45-base CDR3, in frame from base 1. Based on the germline V gene, the CDR1 and CDR2 sequences are SGHRS and YFSETQ. Graves' hyperthyroidism was defined as stable when no progression to ophthalmopathy occurred over 18 months of follow-up. Hyperthyroidism patients were aged 18 to 65 years and newly diagnosed, with disease duration of less than 2 months. Any patient with an uncontrolled infection, another autoimmune disease, pregnancy or lactation was excluded. Diagnoses relied on clinical symptoms, serum thyroxine and TRAb, thyroid ultrasound and orbital computed tomography. Ficoll-Paque density gradient centrifugation was used to isolate PBMCs from around 9.1 ml of fresh peripheral blood. Trizol reagent was used to extract total RNA, and RNA quality was then checked on an Agilent 2100 Bioanalyzer.

The TCR beta CDR3 regions were amplified from RNA transcripts. For the first round of RT-PCR on the TCR CDR3, the HTBI primer set was used together with the Qiagen OneStep RT-PCR kit. Libraries were constructed in a second round of multiplex PCR, after which size selection and purification were carried out. The libraries were sequenced on an Illumina HiSeq2000 using paired-end 100 bp reads. As for how the authors treated the data: SOAPnuke was used to process the raw data, removing reads that contained adapters or uncalled bases, had a mean Phred below 15, or lacked an exact match to the constant primer or identifier. High-quality paired reads were merged with COPE v1.2.5, and unique nucleotide sequences were defined as clonotypes. MiTCR v1.1 was used to align clonotypes to the IMGT TRBV, TRBD and TRBJ reference segments. The analysis was restricted to V-J combinations with a frequency above 0.0001, which together covered roughly 99% of the repertoires. The TCS score was defined as F50 (clonal expansion) divided by E x V (chaos), with BLOSUM62-based TCRdist calculated between CDR3 peptides within each V-J. Welch's t-statistics and random forest reduced around 510 V-J features to 13, which were used in a naive Bayes classifier (R e1071). Using fastp trimming at Q25 and MiXCR clonotype assembly, TCRdb reanalyzed the public sequencing data and kept in-frame beta chains. Rows are combined by CDR3 protein, so each entry shows the most common genes and DNA. The V and J calls were not made by the authors but by TCRdb's processing. The sample data list approximately 640,000 distinct CDR3 sequences, and 17% of these were observed just once. About 14% of the sample goes to the ten largest clones.

Of note for this clonotype: The specificity of this receptor is unknown. No much larger clone exists at a distance of one base, and base qualities are not known.

The source is a man in his forties or fifties with Graves' hyperthyroidism. Sequencing was carried out using blood. The receptor chain draws on TRBV5-1 and TRBJ1-1; a stretch of 7 junction bases matches TRBD1. For the CDR3, the sequence is CASSHSGTANTEAFF. In nucleotides, the sequence is TGCGCCAGCAGTCACTCCGGGACAGCGAACACTGAAGCTTTCTTT. When the CDR3 is completed using the reference TRBV5-1 and TRBJ1-1 genes on either side, the full variable domain is KAGVTQTPRYLIKTRGQQVTLSCSPISGHRSVSWYQQTPGQGLQFLFEYFSETQRNKGNFPGRFSGRQFSNSRSEMNVSTLELGDSALYLCASSHSGTANTEAFFGQGTRLTVV.